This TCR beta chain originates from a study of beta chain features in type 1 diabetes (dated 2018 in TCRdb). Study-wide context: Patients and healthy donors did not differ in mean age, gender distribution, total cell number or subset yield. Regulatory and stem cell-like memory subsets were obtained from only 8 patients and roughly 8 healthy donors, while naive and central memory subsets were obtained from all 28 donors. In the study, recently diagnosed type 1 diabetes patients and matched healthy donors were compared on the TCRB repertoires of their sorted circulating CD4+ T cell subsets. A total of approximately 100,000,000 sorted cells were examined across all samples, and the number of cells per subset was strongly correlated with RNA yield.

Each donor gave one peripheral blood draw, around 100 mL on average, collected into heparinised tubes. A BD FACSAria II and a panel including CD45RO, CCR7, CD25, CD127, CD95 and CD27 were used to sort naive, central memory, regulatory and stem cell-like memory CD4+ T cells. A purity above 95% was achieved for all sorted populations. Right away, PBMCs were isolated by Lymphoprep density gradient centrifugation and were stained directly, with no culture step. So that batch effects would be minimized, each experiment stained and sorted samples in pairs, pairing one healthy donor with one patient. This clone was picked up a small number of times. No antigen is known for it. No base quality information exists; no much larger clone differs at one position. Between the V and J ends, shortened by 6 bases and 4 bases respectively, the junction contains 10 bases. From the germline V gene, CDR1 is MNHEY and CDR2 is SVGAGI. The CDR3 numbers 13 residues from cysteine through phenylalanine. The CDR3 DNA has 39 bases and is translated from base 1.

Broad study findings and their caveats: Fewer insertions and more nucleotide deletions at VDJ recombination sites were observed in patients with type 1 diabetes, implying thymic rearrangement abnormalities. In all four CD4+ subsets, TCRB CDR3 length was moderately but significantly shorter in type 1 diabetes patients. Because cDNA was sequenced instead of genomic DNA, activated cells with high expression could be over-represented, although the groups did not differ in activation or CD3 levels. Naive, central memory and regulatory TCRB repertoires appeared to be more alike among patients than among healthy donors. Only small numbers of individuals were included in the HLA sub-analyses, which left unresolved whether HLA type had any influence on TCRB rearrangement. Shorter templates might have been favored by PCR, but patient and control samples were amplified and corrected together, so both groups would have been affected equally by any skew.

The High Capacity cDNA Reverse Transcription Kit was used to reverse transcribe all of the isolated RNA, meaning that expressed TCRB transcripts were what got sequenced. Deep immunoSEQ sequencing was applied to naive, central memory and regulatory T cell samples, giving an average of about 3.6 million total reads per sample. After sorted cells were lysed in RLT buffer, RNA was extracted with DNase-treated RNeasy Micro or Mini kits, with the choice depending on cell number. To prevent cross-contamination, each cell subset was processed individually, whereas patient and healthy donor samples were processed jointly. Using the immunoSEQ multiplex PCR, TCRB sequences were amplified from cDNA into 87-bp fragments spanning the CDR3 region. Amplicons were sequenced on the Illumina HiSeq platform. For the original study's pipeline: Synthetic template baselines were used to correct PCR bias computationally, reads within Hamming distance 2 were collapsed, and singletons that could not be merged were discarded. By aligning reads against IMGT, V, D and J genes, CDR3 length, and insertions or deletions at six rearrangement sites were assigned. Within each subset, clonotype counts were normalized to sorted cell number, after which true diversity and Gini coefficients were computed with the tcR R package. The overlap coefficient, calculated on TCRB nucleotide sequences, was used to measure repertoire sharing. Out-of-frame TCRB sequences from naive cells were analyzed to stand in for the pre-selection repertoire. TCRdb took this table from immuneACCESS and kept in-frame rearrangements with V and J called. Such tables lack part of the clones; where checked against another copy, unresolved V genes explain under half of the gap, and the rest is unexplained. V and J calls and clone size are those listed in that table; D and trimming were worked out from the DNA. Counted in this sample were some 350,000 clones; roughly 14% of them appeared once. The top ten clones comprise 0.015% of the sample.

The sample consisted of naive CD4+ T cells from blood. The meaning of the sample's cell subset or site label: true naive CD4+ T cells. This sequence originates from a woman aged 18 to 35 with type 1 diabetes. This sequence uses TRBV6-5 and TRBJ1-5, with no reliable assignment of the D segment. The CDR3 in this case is CASRVRENQPQHF. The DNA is TGTGCCAGCAGGGTCCGGGAGAATCAGCCCCAGCATTTT.